These 11 T cell receptor beta chains were sequenced from one sample in a study of blood T cell repertoires in COVID-19. Method: immunoSEQ multiplex PCR; TCRdb's copy keeps in-frame clones and lacks some. The sample has over 350,000 clones; 85% to 90% are singletons. The material sequenced was peripheral blood. All receptors come from a woman aged 30 to 39 with acute or convalescent COVID-19.

The rearrangement links TRBV5-1 to TRBJ2-1; a weak D match, TRBD1 (6 bases). The CDR3 has 17 residues. V shed 0 bases and J shed 5 bases, with 18 bases lying between them. Germline CDR1 reads SGHRS; CDR2 reads YFSETQ. The DNA for the CDR3 is TGCGCCAGCAGCTTGGGGTTTGGGGGCCGGAATAACAATGAGCAGTTCTTC. Its translation is CASSLGFGGRNNNEQFF.

V is TRBV28 and J is TRBJ1-1, with D possibly being TRBD1 (5 bases). The CDR3 extends over 14 amino acids. V was pared by 6 bases and J by 8 bases, with 19 bases between. CDR1 and CDR2 (germline): MDHEN, SYDVKM. The CDR3 loop reads CASRNGGTAAEAFF. CDR3 DNA sequence: TGTGCCAGCAGAAATGGGGGGACGGCGGCCGAAGCTTTCTTT. Looking up the rest from reference TRBV28 and TRBJ1-1 gives the full variable domain: DVKVTQSSRYLVKRTGEKVFLECVQDMDHENMFWYRQDPGLGLRLIYFSYDVKMKEKGDIPEGYSVSREKKERFSLILESASTNQTSMYLCASRNGGTAAEAFFGQGTRLTVV.

The V call is TRBV28, the J call TRBJ1-5; tentatively, D is TRBD1 (6 bases). V shed 6 bases and J shed 7 bases, with 19 bases lying between them. Germline CDR1 MDHEN, CDR2 SYDVKM. This CDR3 region has 15 residues. Here the CDR3 reads CASSYPRGLRQPQHF. In nucleotides, the CDR3 is TGTGCCAGCAGCTATCCCAGGGGTTTGAGGCAGCCCCAGCATTTT.

This rearrangement joins TRBV24-1 to TRBJ2-5, with TRBD1 matching over 8 bases. The ends lost 9 bases at V and 1 base at J; junction bases unmatched: 3. CDR3 length equals 13 residues. Germline CDR1 KGHDR, CDR2 SFDVKD. CDR3 protein: CATGDRTQETQYF. The CDR3, as DNA: TGTGCCACCGGGGACAGGACCCAAGAGACCCAGTACTTC.

This sequence joins TRBV18 and TRBJ1-1; no clear D. The CDR3 extends over 16 amino acids. Germline assignment: CDR1 KGHSH and CDR2 LQKENI. Trimming left V 3 bases short and J 2 bases short, with 16 bases between. The CDR3 region is CASSPTTRNFNTEAFF. The CDR3 DNA reads as TGTGCCAGCTCACCTACGACTAGAAATTTCAACACTGAAGCTTTCTTT.

This rearrangement joins TRBV5-6 to TRBJ2-1; TRBD1 matches 10 bases. Germline assignment: CDR1 SGHDT and CDR2 YYEEEE. The CDR3 runs 15 residues. Trimming cost V 8 bases and J 9 bases; bases outside gene matches: 14. The CDR3 loop reads CASIPPGQGMGEQFF. DNA for the CDR3: TGTGCCAGTATTCCGCCGGGACAGGGGATGGGTGAGCAGTTCTTC.

This clone occurred once. The chain links TRBV11-2 to TRBJ2-5; D unclear. V lost 5 bases and J 10 bases, leaving 11 bases between the germline ends. The CDR3 extends over 11 amino acids. Germline CDR1 is SGHAT and CDR2 is FQNNGV. The CDR3, as DNA: TGTGCCAGCAGCCCCGACAATCACCAGTACTTC. Its translation is CASSPDNHQYF.

DNA of the CDR3: TGTGCCAGCACCCGCGACAGCTATGGCTACACCTTC. Protein sequence: CASTRDSYGYTF. The chain links TRBV7-2 to TRBJ1-2, with a possible D match to TRBD1 (5 bases). The CDR3 consists of 12 residues. The V end lost 7 bases, the J end lost 4 bases, and 10 bases lay between the germline ends. CDR1 and CDR2 from the germline V gene are SGHTA and FQGNSA.

The rearrangement uses TRBV6-5 and TRBJ2-7; 9 bases agree with TRBD1. The CDR3 contains 13 residues. The V gene end was trimmed by 6 bases and the J gene end by 7 bases; junction bases not matched to a gene: 7. Germline V lookup: CDR1 MNHEY, CDR2 SVGAGI. CDR3 DNA: TGTGCCAGCAGGGGGACAGGGTGGGGAGAGCAGTACTTC. Protein product: CASRGTGWGEQYF.

This clone came up a few times. The chain joins TRBV19 to TRBJ1-6; 8 nucleotides agree with TRBD1. V lost 6 bases, J lost 3 bases, and 4 bases stayed unmatched. The CDR3 runs 15 residues. CDR1 and CDR2 (germline): LNHDA, SQIVND (reference sequence). The CDR3 region is CASRPGQVYNSPLHF. The CDR3 bases are TGTGCCAGTAGACCGGGACAGGTCTATAATTCACCCCTCCACTTT.

The chain uses TRBV5-1 and TRBJ1-1, with 7 bases lining up with TRBD1. Looked up from germline, CDR1 is SGHRS and CDR2 is YFSETQ. V was clipped by 4 bases and J by 2 bases; unmatched bases: 8. This CDR3 is built from 15 residues. CDR3 nucleotide sequence: TGCGCCAGCAGCGCGCAGAGGGGGCACAACACTGAAGCTTTCTTT. Translating gives CASSAQRGHNTEAFF.